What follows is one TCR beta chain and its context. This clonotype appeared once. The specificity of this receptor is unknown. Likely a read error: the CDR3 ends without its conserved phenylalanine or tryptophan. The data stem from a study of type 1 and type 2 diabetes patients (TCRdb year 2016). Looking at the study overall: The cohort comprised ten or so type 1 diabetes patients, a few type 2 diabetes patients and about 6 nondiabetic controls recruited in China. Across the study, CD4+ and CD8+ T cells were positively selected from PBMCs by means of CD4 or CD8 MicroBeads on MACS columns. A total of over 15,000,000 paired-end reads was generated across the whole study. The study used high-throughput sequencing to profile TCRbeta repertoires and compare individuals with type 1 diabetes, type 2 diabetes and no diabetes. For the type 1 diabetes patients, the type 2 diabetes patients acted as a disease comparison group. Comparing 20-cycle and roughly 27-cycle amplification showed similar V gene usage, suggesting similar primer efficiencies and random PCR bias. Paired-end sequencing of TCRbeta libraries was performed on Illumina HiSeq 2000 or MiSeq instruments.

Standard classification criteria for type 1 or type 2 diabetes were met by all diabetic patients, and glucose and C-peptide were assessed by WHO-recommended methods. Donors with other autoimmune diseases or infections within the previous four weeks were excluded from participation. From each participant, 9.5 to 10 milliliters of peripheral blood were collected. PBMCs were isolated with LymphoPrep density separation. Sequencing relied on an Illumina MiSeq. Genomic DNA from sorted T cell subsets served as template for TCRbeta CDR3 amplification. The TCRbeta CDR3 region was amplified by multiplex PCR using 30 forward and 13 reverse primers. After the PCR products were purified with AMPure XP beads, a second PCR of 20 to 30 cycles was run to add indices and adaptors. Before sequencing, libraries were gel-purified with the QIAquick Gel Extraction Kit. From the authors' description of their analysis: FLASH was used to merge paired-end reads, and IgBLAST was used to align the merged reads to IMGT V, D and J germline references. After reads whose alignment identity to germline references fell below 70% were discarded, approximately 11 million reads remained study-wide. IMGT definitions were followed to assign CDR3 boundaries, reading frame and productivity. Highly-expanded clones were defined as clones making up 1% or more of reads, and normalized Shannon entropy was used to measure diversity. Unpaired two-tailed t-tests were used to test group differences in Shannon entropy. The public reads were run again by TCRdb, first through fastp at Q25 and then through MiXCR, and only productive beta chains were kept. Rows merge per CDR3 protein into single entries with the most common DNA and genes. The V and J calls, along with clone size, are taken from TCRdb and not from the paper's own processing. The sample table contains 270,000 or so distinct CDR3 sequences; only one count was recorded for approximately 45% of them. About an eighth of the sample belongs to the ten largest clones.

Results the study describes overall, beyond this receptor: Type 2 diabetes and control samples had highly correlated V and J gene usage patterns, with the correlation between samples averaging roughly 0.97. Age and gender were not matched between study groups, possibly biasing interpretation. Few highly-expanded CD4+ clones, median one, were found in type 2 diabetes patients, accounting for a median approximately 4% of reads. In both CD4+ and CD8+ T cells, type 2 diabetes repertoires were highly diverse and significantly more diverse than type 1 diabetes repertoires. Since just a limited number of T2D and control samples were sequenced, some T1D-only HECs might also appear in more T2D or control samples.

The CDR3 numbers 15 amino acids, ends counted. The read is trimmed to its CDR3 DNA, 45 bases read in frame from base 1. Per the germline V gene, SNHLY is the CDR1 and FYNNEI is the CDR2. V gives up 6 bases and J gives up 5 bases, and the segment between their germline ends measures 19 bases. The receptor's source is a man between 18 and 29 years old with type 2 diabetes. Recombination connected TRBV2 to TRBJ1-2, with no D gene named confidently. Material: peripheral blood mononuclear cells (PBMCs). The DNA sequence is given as TGTGCCAGCAGGGTACGGGGAATCGACCTATATGGCTACACCTCC. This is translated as CASRVRGIDLYGYTS.